Sequencing of this T cell receptor (beta chain) was carried out in a study of T cells in Graves' hyperthyroidism and ophthalmopathy. This CDR3 is built from 18 residues. V lost 5 bases, J lost 6 bases, and 21 bases stayed unmatched. CDR1 is MGHDK and CDR2 is SYGVNS in the germline V gene. This clonotype was seen a handful of times. Regions amplified from RNA transcripts were the TCR beta CDR3 regions. Primed by the HTBI set, a first-round RT-PCR was run on the TCR CDR3. One entry per CDR3 protein, called by TCRdb with MiXCR from the multiplex PCR reads. This sample has hundreds of thousands of distinct CDR3 sequences, with around 15% found just once.

Material for sequencing was blood. The chain couples TRBV25-1 to TRBJ2-7; TRBD1 matches 8 bases. This sequence originates from a woman aged 40-49 years with Graves' ophthalmopathy. This CDR3 is CASSPSANPGQDFPEQYF. The DNA for the CDR3 is TGTGCCAGCAGTCCTTCCGCCAATCCGGGACAGGACTTCCCCGAGCAGTACTTC.